This TCR beta chain was observed in a study of naive and memory T cell subsets. Study-wide results and caveats: Naive and memory subsets had different power law exponents for TCR abundance.

This clonotype was counted ten times or more. The antigen is not known. An equimolar mix of two oligonucleotides served as the beta constant-region primer for TRBC1 and TRBC2. The cDNA 3' end received a ligated single-stranded oligonucleotide carrying the SP2 primer and a 12-nucleotide UMI. TCRdb reprocessed the UMI-ligation and nested PCR reads with MiXCR, giving one entry per CDR3 protein. The sample comprises some 100,000 distinct CDR3 sequences, over 7% of which are singletons, and 1.5% to 2% rests with the top ten. After the first PCR, alpha and beta chain libraries were processed separately. V was pared by 5 bases and J by 6 bases, with 16 bases between. Per germline, CDR1 DFQATT and CDR2 SNEGSKA (reference sequence). The CDR3 consists of 13 residues.

The clonotype originates from a human donor in good health. What was sequenced was central memory CD4+ T cells from blood. The J gene is TRBJ1-2, the V gene TRBV20-1, with D maybe TRBD1 (6 bases). The chain's CDR3 is CSAENRASDGYTF. DNA for the CDR3: TGCAGTGCTGAAAACAGGGCGTCGGATGGCTACACCTTC.